The clone carrying this TCR beta chain was seen only a few times. From germline, CDR1 is DFQATT and CDR2 SNEGSKA (reference sequence). V lost 0 bases and J 3 bases, leaving 12 bases between the germline ends. The CDR3 runs 14 residues. With template switching, a universal primer site was added, and the cDNA carried unique molecular identifiers. MiXCR was run by TCRdb on the 5' RACE reads, yielding one entry per CDR3 protein. The sample lists about 520,000 distinct CDR3 sequences, around 20% occurring once. The sample originates from a study of identical twins. This sample also appeared in a second study, on T cells expressing NK-cell markers. This second report adds: HCMV seropositivity characterized most of the eight sequenced donors, and seronegativity one. In about six donors, dominant CD3+CD56+NKG2C+ clonotypes ranked among the top 10 CD8+ clonotypes. These clonotypes, the leaders elsewhere, also led the CD3+CD56-NKG2C+ fraction in a handful of donors.

Sequencing input: CD4+ T cells sorted from blood. The receptor comes from a woman between 18 and 29 years old in good health. The chain combines TRBV20-1 with TRBJ2-7; perhaps D is TRBD1 or TRBD2 (6 bases each). The CDR3 loop reads CSARERRGGYEQYF. The CDR3, as DNA: TGCAGTGCTAGAGAGCGCAGGGGAGGCTACGAGCAGTACTTC.